Listed below are T cell receptor beta chains from one sample, sequenced in a study of T cells in Graves' hyperthyroidism and ophthalmopathy. Via MiXCR, TCRdb re-called the multiplex PCR reads, giving one row per CDR3 protein. This repertoire shows 600,000 to 650,000 distinct CDR3 sequences, about a sixth found once; its top ten account for 3.8%. The sequencing input was blood. The receptors here all came from a woman aged 25 to 39 with Graves' hyperthyroidism. Both conserved end residues are part of each CDR3. Fields, in order: D gene, J gene, clone size, V gene, CDR3 protein, CDR3 DNA. The D gene is left open where the match is weak. Clone size appears in some rows only: once, few, many, or a class for an expanded clone.

.,TRBJ2-7,many,TRBV6-1,CASSGGVSSFYEQYF,TGTGCCAGCAGTGGCGGAGTCTCCTCCTTCTACGAGCAGTACTTC
TRBD1,TRBJ2-7,many,TRBV29-1,CSVRNHQPAFRGRYEQYF,TGCAGCGTCCGAAATCACCAACCGGCTTTCAGGGGGCGGTACGAGCAGTACTTC
.,TRBJ2-3,many,TRBV29-1,CSVEWQGKRITDTQYF,TGCAGCGTTGAGTGGCAGGGGAAACGTATTACAGATACGCAGTATTTT
.,TRBJ1-1,few,TRBV5-6,CASSLSWGGTEAFF,TGTGCCAGCAGCCTGAGTTGGGGGGGCACTGAAGCTTTCTTT
TRBD1,TRBJ1-1,.,TRBV2,CASGLGDRGTFF,TGTGCCAGCGGACTCGGGGACAGGGGAACTTTCTTT
TRBD1,TRBJ2-1,many,TRBV28,CASTLGTGNEQFF,TGTGCCAGCACCCTAGGGACAGGGAACGAGCAGTTCTTC
.,TRBJ2-3,.,TRBV12-3/TRBV12-4,CASTPSIDHRVQYF,TGTGCCAGCACCCCTTCAATCGACCACAGGGTGCAGTATTTT
TRBD2,TRBJ2-7,.,TRBV12-3/TRBV12-4,CASSRSGGIYEQYF,TGTGCCAGCAGCCGCAGCGGGGGGATCTACGAGCAGTACTTC
.,TRBJ1-5,.,TRBV24-1,CATSDKGTQHF,TGTGCCACCAGTGACAAGGGGACCCAGCATTTT
.,TRBJ2-2,many,TRBV27,CASSFKNTGELFF,TGTGCCAGCAGTTTCAAGAACACCGGGGAGCTGTTTTTT
.,TRBJ1-3,few,TRBV13,CASSQRGEAGNTIYF,TGTGCCAGCAGCCAACGCGGAGAAGCTGGAAACACCATATATTTT
.,TRBJ2-5,.,TRBV5-1,CASRPEGETQYF,TGCGCCAGCAGGCCTGAAGGAGAGACCCAGTACTTC
TRBD2,TRBJ2-1,many,TRBV20-1,CSARYSGRTEQFF,TGCAGTGCTAGATATAGCGGGAGAACCGAGCAGTTCTTC
.,TRBJ2-7,few,TRBV20-1,CSARDLASASYEQYF,TGCAGTGCTAGAGATCTCGCTAGCGCCTCCTACGAGCAGTACTTC
.,TRBJ1-2,few,TRBV20-1,CSANQGYGYTF,TGCAGTGCAAACCAGGGGTATGGCTACACCTTC
.,TRBJ2-5,few,TRBV3-1,CASSQDGPGHF,TGTGCCAGCAGCCAAGATGGGCCAGGGCACTTC
TRBD1,TRBJ1-6,many,TRBV5-1,CASSFWTGEGKSPLHF,TGCGCCAGCAGCTTTTGGACAGGGGAGGGGAAATCACCCCTCCACTTT
TRBD1,TRBJ2-6,.,TRBV7-8,CASSFLQDRAFSGANVLTF,TGTGCCAGCAGCTTCCTGCAGGACAGGGCTTTTTCTGGGGCCAACGTCCTGACTTTC
.,TRBJ2-5,.,TRBV28,CAAGHPSWLQYF,TGTGCTGCGGGACACCCCAGTTGGCTCCAGTACTTC
TRBD1,TRBJ2-7,.,TRBV19,CASSTPGTGGINEQYF,TGTGCCAGTAGTACTCCCGGGACAGGGGGTATCAACGAGCAGTACTTC
TRBD2,TRBJ2-2,many,TRBV2,CASTRTSGSRAGELFF,TGTGCCAGCACCCGGACTAGCGGGAGTCGGGCCGGGGAGCTGTTTTTT
.,TRBJ2-3,many,TRBV7-2,CASSPPAYRSTDTQYF,TGTGCCAGCAGCCCCCCCGCCTACCGTAGCACAGATACGCAGTATTTT
.,TRBJ2-5,once,TRBV5-1,CASSLDSAQETQYF,TGCGCCAGCAGCTTGGACTCAGCTCAAGAGACCCAGTACTTC
.,TRBJ2-1,few,TRBV12-3/TRBV12-4,CASRDTSSEQFF,TGTGCCAGCAGAGATACATCAAGTGAGCAGTTCTTC
.,TRBJ1-1,many,TRBV27,CASSVIGVNTEAFF,TGTGCCAGCAGTGTGATCGGGGTGAACACTGAAGCTTTCTTT
.,TRBJ1-6,many,TRBV28,CASIGMGLLNSPLHF,TGTGCCAGCATTGGAATGGGACTGCTTAATTCACCCCTCCACTTT
.,TRBJ2-7,many,TRBV20-1,CSARDFASYEQYF,TGCAGTGCTAGAGATTTTGCCTCCTACGAGCAGTACTTC
.,TRBJ2-3,many,TRBV3-1,CASSREGTRTQYF,TGTGCCAGCAGCCGCGAGGGTACGAGGACGCAGTATTTT
.,TRBJ2-5,many,TRBV20-1,CSASGLARQETQYF,TGCAGTGCTAGTGGGCTAGCGAGACAAGAGACCCAGTACTTC
.,TRBJ1-1,.,TRBV20-1,CSARGDATEAFF,TGCAGTGCTAGGGGGGACGCCACTGAAGCTTTCTTT
TRBD1,TRBJ2-2,.,TRBV29-1,CSGRTGSGELFF,TGCAGCGGGAGGACAGGGTCCGGGGAGCTGTTTTTT
.,TRBJ2-5,few,TRBV2,CASKATRGAETQYF,TGTGCCAGCAAAGCCACAAGGGGAGCAGAGACCCAGTACTTC
.,TRBJ2-7,many,TRBV5-1,CASSSEGDYEQYF,TGCGCCAGCAGCTCCGAGGGGGACTACGAGCAGTACTTC
TRBD1,TRBJ1-5,many,TRBV27,CASSLSGQGWGKPQHF,TGTGCCAGCAGTTTATCAGGACAGGGGTGGGGGAAGCCCCAGCATTTT
.,TRBJ2-1,.,TRBV27,CASSQRTGVGGEQFF,TGTGCCAGCAGCCAGAGGACGGGGGTAGGAGGTGAGCAGTTCTTC
.,TRBJ2-7,many,TRBV19,CASRRTGRTTYEQYF,TGTGCCAGTAGGAGGACGGGACGGACCACCTACGAGCAGTACTTC
.,TRBJ2-3,many,TRBV27,CASSSRYTDTQYF,TGTGCCAGCAGTTCCAGATACACAGATACGCAGTATTTT
.,TRBJ2-5,many,TRBV28,CASTPGRPFLSSLETQYF,TGTGCCAGTACGCCGGGACGGCCGTTTTTGTCAAGTTTAGAGACCCAGTACTTC
.,TRBJ2-2,many,TRBV7-2,CASSSRLGTANTGELFF,TGTGCCAGCAGCTCCAGACTCGGGACGGCGAACACCGGGGAGCTGTTTTTT
TRBD2,TRBJ2-7,few,TRBV19,CASSGSSGTEQYF,TGTGCCAGTAGTGGGTCTAGCGGAACCGAGCAGTACTTC
.,TRBJ2-7,.,TRBV24-1,CATATAKGGGEEQYF,TGTGCCACGGCAACGGCGAAGGGGGGGGGGGAGGAGCAGTACTTC
TRBD2,TRBJ2-7,.,TRBV27,CASSQDTSRGGRDEQYF,TGTGCCAGCAGTCAGGACACGTCGCGGGGGGGACGAGACGAGCAGTACTTC